This T cell receptor beta chain comes out of a study of vaccination and CD4 T cells after COVID-19. Study-level background: Roughly 10 convalescent patients had mild and one had severe PCR-confirmed SARS-CoV-2 disease. Overlapping spike pools from SARS-CoV-2 and HCoV-NL63, HCoV-OC43 and HCoV-229E served as culture stimuli.

This clonotype is categorized as medium-sized. Its matching antigen is unknown. This CDR3 is built from 13 residues. With 5 bases removed from V and 7 bases from J, the gap between germline ends came to 14 bases. Looked up from germline, CDR1 is KGHSH and CDR2 is LQKENI. The treatment: roughly 10-day PBMC culture with coronavirus spike peptide pools or control peptides (ViraFEST assay). Scientists ran DNA taken from cultured CD4+ T cells through the Oncomine TCR Beta short-read assay for sequencing. From the PCR reads, TCRdb called clonotypes with MiXCR, one entry per CDR3 protein. This table has 13,000 or so distinct CDR3 sequences, roughly two fifths appearing once. Study-wide findings and caveats: Within the convalescent patients, spike mono-reactivity was found in 304 of 307 vaccine-specific clones. Only relatively few convalescent patients were studied, and early post-infection timepoints were not analyzed.

The material sequenced was CD4+ T cells from blood, cultured in vitro. V usage is TRBV18 and J usage is TRBJ1-2, with D possibly TRBD1 on 5 matching bases. The receptor's source is a human donor who had recovered from COVID-19. The CDR3 is CASSVQTDGGYTF. As DNA, the CDR3 is TGTGCCAGCTCAGTTCAGACAGACGGTGGCTACACCTTC.